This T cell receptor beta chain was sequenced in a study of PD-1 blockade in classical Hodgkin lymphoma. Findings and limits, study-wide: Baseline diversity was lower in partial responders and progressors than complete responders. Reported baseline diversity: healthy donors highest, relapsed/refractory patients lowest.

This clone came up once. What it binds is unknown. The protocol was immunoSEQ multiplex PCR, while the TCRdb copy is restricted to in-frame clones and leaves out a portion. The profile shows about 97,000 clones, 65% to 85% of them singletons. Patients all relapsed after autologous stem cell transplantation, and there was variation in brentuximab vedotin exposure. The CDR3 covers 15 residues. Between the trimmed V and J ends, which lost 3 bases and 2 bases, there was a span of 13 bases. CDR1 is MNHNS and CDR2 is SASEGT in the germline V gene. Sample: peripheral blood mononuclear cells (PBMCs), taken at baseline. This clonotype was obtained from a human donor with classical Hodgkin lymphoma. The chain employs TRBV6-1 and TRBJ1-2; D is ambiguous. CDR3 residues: CASSDRQPQNYGYTF. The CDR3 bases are TGTGCCAGCAGTGATCGCCAGCCTCAAAACTATGGCTACACCTTC.